A selection of T cell receptor beta chains follows, all from one sample in a study of blood T cell repertoires in COVID-19. Assay: immunoSEQ multiplex PCR; the TCRdb copy retains only in-frame clones and omits some. The sample has about 300,000 clones, about nine tenths seen once. The sequenced sample consisted of peripheral blood. Receptors originate from a woman in her twenties or thirties who had recovered from COVID-19. CDR3s include the opening cysteine and the closing phenylalanine or tryptophan. D genes are given only for firm matches. For some rows the clone size is stated as once, few or many, or as a class when expanded; others skip it.

TRBV19,.,TRBJ1-3,once,CASTNEGISGNTIYF,TGTGCCAGTACCAACGAGGGAATCTCTGGAAACACCATATATTTT
TRBV30,TRBD1,TRBJ2-5,.,CARTGGSETQYF,TGTGCCAGAACAGGGGGATCAGAGACCCAGTACTTC
TRBV15,.,TRBJ2-1,.,CATKQGYNEQFF,TGTGCCACCAAACAGGGCTACAATGAGCAGTTCTTC
TRBV24-1,TRBD1,TRBJ1-1,.,CATSDPRTGSTEAFF,TGTGCCACCAGTGATCCCCGGACAGGAAGCACTGAAGCTTTCTTT
TRBV5-4,TRBD1,TRBJ1-4,.,CASSPGQGREKLFF,TGTGCCAGCAGCCCTGGACAGGGGCGTGAAAAACTGTTTTTT
TRBV27,TRBD2,TRBJ2-5,.,CASSKGLADETQYF,TGTGCCAGCAGTAAGGGACTAGCGGATGAGACCCAGTACTTC
TRBV7-2,TRBD2,TRBJ2-7,.,CASSPGLAEYEQYF,TGTGCCAGCAGCCCGGGACTAGCGGAATACGAGCAGTACTTC
TRBV27,.,TRBJ2-3,.,CASSYTASTDTQYF,TGTGCCAGCAGTTATACAGCCAGCACAGATACGCAGTATTTT
TRBV5-6,TRBD2,TRBJ2-3,.,CASSFYRLAGTDTQYF,TGTGCCAGCAGCTTTTACCGACTAGCGGGTACAGATACGCAGTATTTT
TRBV5-1,TRBD2,TRBJ2-5,once,CASSSGLAGMSETQYF,TGCGCCAGCAGCTCCGGACTAGCGGGGATGAGCGAGACCCAGTACTTC